This TCR beta chain emerged from a study of human T cells and chemical hapten exposure. Looking at the study overall: The study enrolled mostly female patients with alopecia areata, totalis or universalis.

Separate cDNA molecules received unique molecular identifiers, which the library attached to them. TCRdb independently ran MiXCR on the RACE reads; one entry per CDR3 protein. The sample yields some 74,000 distinct CDR3 sequences, approximately 12% seen once. Time point denoted: patch test 3, about 24 weeks after DPC sensitization. This sample's treatment: therapeutic diphenylcyclopropenone sensitization with weekly scalp DPC. V gave up 5 bases and J gave up 2 bases; unmatched junction bases: 8. From germline, CDR1 is KGHSH and CDR2 LQKENI. This CDR3 has 16 residues. Sequencing used whole blood, obtained in connection with sensitization to the hapten diphenylcyclopropenone (DPC). This sequence originates from a woman between 45 and 60 years old with alopecia areata. Some clones in this sample may be carry-over from other donors' samples. The V and J genes are TRBV18 and TRBJ2-5; 10 bases agree with TRBD2. The CDR3 bases are TGTGCCAGCTCAACGGGGACTAGCGTTCGTCAAGAGACCCAGTACTTC. Residues: CASSTGTSVRQETQYF.